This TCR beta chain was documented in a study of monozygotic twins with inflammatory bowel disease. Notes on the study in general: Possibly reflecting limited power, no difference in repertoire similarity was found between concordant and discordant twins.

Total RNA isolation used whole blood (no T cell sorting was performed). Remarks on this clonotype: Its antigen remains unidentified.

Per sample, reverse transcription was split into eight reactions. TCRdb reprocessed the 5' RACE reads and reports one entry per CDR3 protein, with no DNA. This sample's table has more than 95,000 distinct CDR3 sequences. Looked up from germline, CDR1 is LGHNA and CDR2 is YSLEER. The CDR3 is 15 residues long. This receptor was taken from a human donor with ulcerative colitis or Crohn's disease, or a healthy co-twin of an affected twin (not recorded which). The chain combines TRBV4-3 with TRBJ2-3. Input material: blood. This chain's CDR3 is CASSQAGRRTDTQYF.